This T cell receptor (beta chain) was sequenced during a study of CD8 T cells in ankylosing spondylitis. Findings and caveats of the study: Ankylosing spondylitis blood appeared to be characterized by a TCR beta motif of several highly homologous variants.

Trimming stripped 1 base from V and 7 bases from J, with 19 bases between. The CDR3 has 16 residues. Germline CDR1 reads LGHNA; CDR2 reads YNFKEQ. TCRdb re-derived calls from the 5' RACE reads in MiXCR, one entry per CDR3 protein. This table has roughly 470,000 distinct CDR3 sequences, approximately 26% appearing once. This clonotype occurred a few times. As yet, its antigen is unknown. Sequenced: blood, either unsorted or a sorted T cell fraction (not recorded which). This TCR derives from a male donor with ankylosing spondylitis. The gene calls are TRBV4-2 and TRBJ2-5; the D gene is possibly TRBD1 (5 bases). For the CDR3, the DNA is TGTGCCAGCAGCCAAGGTACAGACAGCCCACCAGTGACCCAGTACTTC. As protein: CASSQGTDSPPVTQYF.